A single sample gave rise to the 32 T cell receptor beta chains below, sequenced in a study of spatial heterogeneity in lung cancer. TCRdb ran MiXCR on the 5' RACE reads and lists one entry per CDR3 protein. This sample yields 35,000 to 55,000 distinct CDR3 sequences, of which 22% are seen a single time; under 8% belongs to the top ten. This sample's time point: blood at routine non-recurrence follow-up after resection. The specimen comprised PBMCs, sampled at follow-up. The receptors stem from a female donor with early-stage non-small cell lung cancer.

The genes are TRBV4-1 and TRBJ1-5, with TRBD1 matching over 7 bases. Trimming at V came to 6 bases and at J to 5 bases, leaving 10 bases not matched to a gene. The CDR3 extends over 15 amino acids. Germline V gene sequence: CDR1 MGHRA, CDR2 YSYEKL. The DNA for the CDR3 is TGCGCCAGCAGTCGAACAGGGGATAGAGATCAGCCCCAGCATTTT. It codes for CASSRTGDRDQPQHF.

There are many counts of this clonotype. The chain has TRBV30 and TRBJ2-1, with TRBD2 identical over 10 bases. J was trimmed by 7 bases and V by 5 bases; bases with no gene match: 5. This CDR3 region has 13 residues. Looked up from germline, CDR1 is GTSNPN and CDR2 is SVGIG (reference sequence). In DNA, the CDR3 is TGTGCCTGGGAGCGGGAGGGCCTAAATGAGCAGTTCTTC. Protein sequence: CAWEREGLNEQFF.

In DNA form, the CDR3 reads TGTGCCATCGGAAAGGGCGGGTACGAGCAGTACTTC. Protein product: CAIGKGGYEQYF. The rearrangement links TRBV10-3 to TRBJ2-7; maybe TRBD2 (5 bases). CDR3 length: 12 amino acids. Germline V CDR1 and CDR2: ENHRY, SYGVKD. Trimming removed 8 bases from V and 4 bases from J, with 12 bases in between.

CDR3 in DNA: TGTGCCAGCAGCTCGCGGGTGGGTGTAGCTGAAGCTTTCTTT. Translation gives CASSSRVGVAEAFF. The chain joins TRBV5-6 to TRBJ1-1, with unresolved D. Germline V gene data show CDR1 as SGHDT and CDR2 as YYEEEE. The V gene lost 3 bases and the J gene lost 6 bases, with 15 bases spanning the gap. CDR3 length: 14 residues.

The chain uses TRBV19 and TRBJ1-2; weak D call: TRBD1 (6 bases). Per germline, CDR1 LNHDA and CDR2 SQIVND (reference sequence). The CDR3 covers 14 residues. Trimming left V 3 bases short and J 5 bases short, with 13 bases between. For the CDR3, the DNA is TGTGCCAGTAGTATCCCGTGGACAGAGTATGGCTACACCTTC. Translating it yields CASSIPWTEYGYTF.

V is TRBV19 and J is TRBJ2-1; 10 bases fit TRBD2. The V gene's germline CDR1 is LNHDA and CDR2 SQIVND (reference sequence). There are 14 residues in the CDR3. The junction had 6 bases not matched to a gene; V was cut back by 8 bases and J by 5 bases. The CDR3 DNA sequence: TGTGCCAGTGCGACTAGCGGGCCGAACAATGAGCAGTTCTTC. Translation: CASATSGPNNEQFF. The whole variable domain, filled in from reference TRBV19 and TRBJ2-1, reads DGGITQSPKYLFRKEGQNVTLSCEQNLNHDAMYWYRQDPGQGLRLIYYSQIVNDFQKGDIAEGYSVSREKKESFPLTVTSAQKNPTAFYLCASATSGPNNEQFFGPGTRLTVL.

DNA of the CDR3: TGTGCCAGCAGCTTGACAGATAGCGGCTACAATGAGCAGTTCTTC. It encodes CASSLTDSGYNEQFF. This rearrangement joins TRBV5-5 to TRBJ2-1; D perhaps matches TRBD2 (6 bases). CDR1 SGHKS and CDR2 YYEKEE come from the germline V gene (reference sequence). The CDR3 has 15 amino acids. Trimming removed 1 base at V and 3 bases at J, with 11 bases between.

A few counts support this clonotype. The chain has TRBV10-3 and TRBJ1-5; D possibly corresponds to TRBD1 (5 bases). Germline assignment: CDR1 ENHRY and CDR2 SYGVKD. CDR3 length: 13 residues. With 6 bases removed from V and 5 bases from J, the gap between germline ends came to 11 bases. CDR3 protein: CAISRDPDQPQHF. The DNA for the CDR3 is TGTGCCATCAGCCGGGACCCCGATCAGCCCCAGCATTTT.

J is TRBJ2-2 and V is TRBV5-1; perhaps TRBD1 as D (6 bases). CDR3 size: 16 residues. Germline V gene data show CDR1 as SGHRS and CDR2 as YFSETQ. V lost 0 bases and J lost 1, with 10 bases in between. CDR3 amino acids: CASSLVDRMNTGELFF. The CDR3 region has the DNA TGCGCCAGCAGCTTGGTGGACAGAATGAACACCGGGGAGCTGTTTTTT.

V is TRBV9 and J is TRBJ1-3; D gene uncertain. CDR1 and CDR2 (germline): SGDLS, YYNGEE. This CDR3 region has 17 residues. Trimming took off 0 bases at V and 0 bases at J, with 13 bases between the two ends. The CDR3 DNA follows: TGTGCCAGCAGCGTAGGTGGCAGGTTGAGCTCTGGAAACACCATATATTTT. Its translation is CASSVGGRLSSGNTIYF.

This clonotype was seen repeatedly, ten times or more. The chain links TRBV7-9 to TRBJ2-1; D is perhaps TRBD1 or TRBD2 (5 bases each). The V gene's germline CDR1 is SEHNR and CDR2 FQNEAQ (reference sequence). V lost 5 bases and J lost 7, with 18 bases in between. This CDR3 is built from 15 residues. The CDR3 spells CASSPPPRWGNEQFF. CDR3 bases: TGTGCCAGCAGCCCACCCCCACGGTGGGGGAATGAGCAGTTCTTC. Complete variable domain (other parts from reference TRBV7-9 and TRBJ2-1): DTGVSQNPRHKITKRGQNVTFRCDPISEHNRLYWYRQTLGQGPEFLTYFQNEAQLEKSRLLSDRFSAERPKGSFSTLEIQRTEQGDSAMYLCASSPPPRWGNEQFFGPGTRLTVL.

In this sample, this clonotype turned up a few times. The rearrangement uses TRBV29-1 and TRBJ1-3; TRBD1 matches 8 bases. Per germline, CDR1 SQVTM and CDR2 ANQGSEA. This CDR3 has 15 residues. J lost 4 bases, V lost 0 bases, and 5 bases had no gene match. CDR3: CSVEDGTGGGNTIYF. In nucleotides, the CDR3 is TGCAGCGTTGAAGATGGTACAGGGGGAGGAAACACCATATATTTT. Variable domain in full (rest from reference TRBV29-1 and TRBJ1-3): SAVISQKPSRDICQRGTSLTIQCQVDSQVTMMFWYRQQPGQSLTLIATANQGSEATYESGFVIDKFPISRPNLTFSTLTVSNMSPEDSSIYLCSVEDGTGGGNTIYFGEGSWLTVV.

This clonotype has more than one count but fewer than ten. The J gene is TRBJ2-4, the V gene TRBV7-3; no reliable D call. From germline, CDR1 is SGHTA and CDR2 FQGTGA. Trimming pared 4 bases from V and 1 base from J, leaving 5 bases between. The CDR3 is made up of 13 amino acids. This CDR3 is CASSSSAKNIQYF. Here the CDR3 DNA reads TGTGCCAGCAGCTCATCCGCCAAAAACATTCAGTACTTC.

This clonotype was found a few times. The V call is TRBV5-1, the J call TRBJ2-2, with a tentative D call TRBD1 (6 bases). Germline V lookup: CDR1 SGHRS, CDR2 YFSETQ. V shed 5 bases and J shed 2 bases, with 16 bases lying between them. The CDR3 totals 16 residues. CDR3 nucleotides: TGCGCCAGCAGGTCCCGGTGGACAGCCAACACCGGGGAGCTGTTTTTT. This sequence encodes CASRSRWTANTGELFF.

This chain uses TRBV11-2 with TRBJ1-1; D gene ambiguous. The CDR3 is 12 amino acids. Germline CDR1 reads SGHAT; CDR2 reads FQNNGV. The germline V and J ends were trimmed by 5 bases and 11 bases, with 15 bases remaining between them. CDR3 coding DNA: TGTGCCAGCAGCCCGCAGAGAATGGGGGCTTTCTTT. Its translation is CASSPQRMGAFF.

The genes are TRBV20-1 and TRBJ2-7; 9 nucleotides line up with TRBD2. Germline loops: CDR1 DFQATT, CDR2 SNEGSKA (reference sequence). The V and J ends lost 3 bases and 6 bases, in that order; junction bases with no gene match: 3. The CDR3 consists of 12 residues. CDR3 region: CSASVAGAEQYF. The CDR3 DNA reads TGCAGTGCTAGCGTAGCGGGAGCCGAGCAGTACTTC.

This clonotype was found many times. The CDR3 DNA reads TGTGCCAGCATCGACATTGTGCTTGATGAAAAACTGTTTTTT. Protein: CASIDIVLDEKLFF. The chain carries TRBV6-6 and TRBJ1-4; D unclear. Trimming took off 7 bases at V and 6 bases at J, with 15 bases between the two ends. This CDR3 region has 14 residues. Per the germline V gene, CDR1 is MNHNY and CDR2 is SVGAGI (reference sequence).

This clonotype appeared many times. The rearrangement uses TRBV4-2 and TRBJ2-2; D is perhaps TRBD2 (5 bases). This CDR3 region has 15 residues. Germline V CDR1 and CDR2: LGHNA, YNFKEQ. Trimming left V 5 bases short and J 3 bases short, with 13 bases between. CDR3 DNA: TGTGCCAGCAGCGGGAGCGGAGCGGACACCGGGGAGCTGTTTTTT. The encoded protein is CASSGSGADTGELFF.

This chain connects TRBV12-3 or TRBV12-4 to TRBJ2-3, with no clear D. Trimming removed 0 bases from V and 3 bases from J, with 4 bases in between. CDR3 length: 13 residues. In nucleotides, the CDR3 is TGTGCCAGCAGTTTAGCGGCTACAGATACGCAGTATTTT. Translating gives CASSLAATDTQYF.

V and J are TRBV10-1 and TRBJ2-3; 7 nucleotides line up with TRBD2. CDR3 length: 15 residues. Per the germline V gene, CDR1 is WNHNN and CDR2 is SYGVQD (reference sequence). Unmatched junction bases numbered 4, after V lost 2 bases and J lost 2 bases. The DNA of the CDR3 is TGCGCCAGCAGTGAGGCTAGCGGAGACACAGATACGCAGTATTTT. Translating it yields CASSEASGDTDTQYF.

J is TRBJ1-1 and V is TRBV6-5, with TRBD1 as a possible D gene (5 bases). The CDR3 is 13 residues long. V was clipped by 4 bases and J by 5 bases, with 11 bases between them. Germline CDR1 and CDR2: MNHEY and SVGAGI. Written as DNA, the CDR3 is TGTGCCAGCAGTTTTCCTGGGGGTACTGAAGCTTTCTTT. This encodes CASSFPGGTEAFF.

This clonotype was seen a handful of times. The genes are TRBV6-1 and TRBJ1-1; the D is unclear. The CDR3 runs to 14 residues. With 3 bases removed from V and 4 bases from J, the gap between germline ends came to 12 bases. Germline assignment: CDR1 MNHNS and CDR2 SASEGT. The CDR3 DNA follows: TGTGCCAGCAGTGATCTAGGATTAGGCACTGAAGCTTTCTTT. This sequence encodes CASSDLGLGTEAFF.

The chain carries TRBV29-1 and TRBJ2-3; D gene ambiguous. This CDR3 has 13 residues. V shed 4 bases and J shed 2 bases, with 10 bases lying between them. The germline V gene has CDR1 SQVTM and CDR2 ANQGSEA. As DNA, the CDR3 is TGCAGCGTTGTGAGACCACTCACAGATACGCAGTATTTT. This sequence encodes CSVVRPLTDTQYF.

The chain recombines TRBV5-1 with TRBJ1-1; D is uncertain. CDR3 size: 16 residues. V dropped 0 bases and J dropped 0 bases, with 12 bases sitting between them. In germline, CDR1 is SGHRS, CDR2 YFSETQ. The CDR3 here is CASSLALATLNTEAFF. The CDR3 DNA follows: TGCGCCAGCAGCTTGGCCCTTGCTACACTGAACACTGAAGCTTTCTTT.

This clonotype was recorded at least ten times. V gene TRBV30 combines with J gene TRBJ2-6; D remains ambiguous. The germline V gene has CDR1 GTSNPN and CDR2 SVGIG (reference sequence). The germline V and J ends were trimmed by 2 bases and 0 bases, with 5 bases remaining between them. The CDR3 totals 14 residues. CDR3 amino acids: CAWSRDSGANVLTF. For the CDR3, the DNA is TGTGCCTGGAGTAGGGACTCTGGGGCCAACGTCCTGACTTTC.

This clonotype is medium-sized. V is TRBV5-1 and J is TRBJ2-1; 9 positions agree with TRBD1. Trimming took 1 base from V and 16 from J; bases not matched to a gene: 6. CDR3 length: 12 amino acids. Germline values: CDR1 SGHRS, CDR2 YFSETQ. Here the CDR3 reads CASSLSGQGPFF. CDR3 DNA sequence: TGCGCCAGCAGCTTGTCGGGACAGGGCCCCTTCTTC.

The chain recombines TRBV12-5 with TRBJ1-5, with no clear D. Trimming stripped 5 bases from V and 7 bases from J, with 15 bases between. Germline-derived CDR1 and CDR2 are LGHNT and FRNRAP. The CDR3 covers 14 residues. The chain's CDR3 is CASGRNGENQPQHF. In DNA, the CDR3 is TGTGCTAGTGGTCGGAACGGGGAGAACCAGCCCCAGCATTTT. Full variable domain (rest looked up from reference TRBV12-5 and TRBJ1-5): DARVTQTPRHKVTEMGQEVTMRCQPILGHNTVFWYRQTMMQGLELLAYFRNRAPLDDSGMPKDRFSAEMPDATLATLKIQPSEPRDSAVYFCASGRNGENQPQHFGDGTRLSIL.

With regard to this clonotype: A junction end diverges from the germline sequence, so it may reflect a read error. The J gene is TRBJ2-1, the V gene TRBV29-1; TRBD1 agrees at 11 bases. The germline V gene encodes CDR1 SQVTM and CDR2 ANQGSEA. The CDR3 loop spans 16 amino acids. The CDR3 protein is CSVEGQGAFSYNEQFF. The DNA of the CDR3 is TGCAGCGTGGAAGGACAGGGGGCCTTCTCCTACAATGAGCAGTTCTTC.

Only a few counts were recorded for this clonotype. J is TRBJ1-2 and V is TRBV12-3 or TRBV12-4, with D unresolved. Trimming removed 1 base at V and 1 base at J, with 13 bases between. The CDR3 is 16 residues long. Here the CDR3 DNA reads TGTGCCAGCAGTTTAGGGGTTGAGGGATATAACTATGGCTACACCTTC. It codes for CASSLGVEGYNYGYTF.

The chain joins TRBV18 to TRBJ2-3; either TRBD1 or TRBD2 may supply D (5 bases each). The ends were cut back, 6 bases at V and 2 bases at J, with 18 bases in the middle. This CDR3 region has 16 residues. The germline V gene encodes CDR1 KGHSH and CDR2 LQKENI. The CDR3 DNA follows: TGTGCCAGCTCCGAAGGGCGCTCCGGGACCACAGATACGCAGTATTTT. Translation: CASSEGRSGTTDTQYF.

This chain uses TRBV6-2 or TRBV6-3 with TRBJ1-5; the D is unclear. Trimming removed 7 bases at V and 0 bases at J, with 13 bases between. The CDR3 runs 15 residues. Germline V gives CDR1 MNHEY, CDR2 SVGEGT. The CDR3 DNA follows: TGTGCCAGCACCTCTAGGCTTTATAGCAATCAGCCCCAGCATTTT. It is translated as CASTSRLYSNQPQHF.

The V and J genes are TRBV2 and TRBJ2-3; the match to TRBD2 covers 7 bases. The CDR3 is 14 residues long. Per the germline V gene, CDR1 is SNHLY and CDR2 is FYNNEI. Trimming took 0 bases from V and 8 from J; bases not matched to a gene: 5. In DNA form, the CDR3 reads TGTGCCAGCAGTGAAGCGGGGGGGAAGAGTACGCAGTATTTT. Encoded protein: CASSEAGGKSTQYF. Full variable domain (outside the CDR3, taken from reference TRBV2 and TRBJ2-3): EPEVTQTPSHQVTQMGQEVILRCVPISNHLYFYWYRQILGQKVEFLVSFYNNEISEKSEIFDDQFSVERPDGSNFTLKIRSTKLEDSAMYFCASSEAGGKSTQYFGPGTRLTVL.